One and the same sample provided the 12 T cell receptor beta chains below, sequenced in a study of regulatory T cells in long-lasting Graves disease. Time point indicated: newly diagnosed GD, antithyroid drugs for less than 3 months. The TCR library used RNA extracted from PBMCs. Arm-PCR of CDR3 regions and iRepertoire HTBI primers were used to build TCR beta libraries. TCRdb recomputed calls from the multiplex PCR reads with MiXCR, one row per CDR3 protein. The top ten hold roughly a tenth of the sample, which has a few hundred thousand distinct CDR3 sequences, 13% seen once. The data were also submitted as part of a second study, on T cells in Graves' hyperthyroidism and ophthalmopathy.

Sequenced here: peripheral blood mononuclear cells (PBMCs), sampled at new diagnosis, from a patient treated with antithyroid drugs. These TCRs come from a man aged 30 to 45 with Graves disease.

This clonotype was observed at least ten times. The gene calls are TRBV24-1 and TRBJ1-2; D is perhaps TRBD1 (5 bases). Germline CDR1 is KGHDR and CDR2 is SFDVKD. CDR3 length equals 16 residues. The V and J ends lost 5 bases and 0 bases respectively, with 15 bases between them. CDR3 nucleotide sequence: TGTGCCACCAGTGGAGGAGACAGAGCTACTAACTATGGCTACACCTTC. Protein: CATSGGDRATNYGYTF.

In its sample, this clonotype was seen many times. This chain connects TRBV11-2 to TRBJ1-5, with D uncertain. V lost 1 base and J 3 bases, leaving 7 bases between the germline ends. Germline CDR1 and CDR2: SGHAT and FQNNGV. The CDR3 runs 14 residues. CDR3 region: CASSLGPPNQPQHF. As DNA, the CDR3 is TGTGCCAGCAGCTTAGGACCGCCCAATCAGCCCCAGCATTTT.

This clonotype occurred many times. This chain joins TRBV29-1 and TRBJ2-7, with 8 bases identical to TRBD2. Germline V gene data show CDR1 as SQVTM and CDR2 as ANQGSEA. Trimming at V came to 5 bases and at J to 3 bases, leaving 15 bases not matched to a gene. The CDR3 has 16 amino acids. The CDR3 spells CSVSARGVAGLYEQYF. CDR3 nucleotide sequence: TGCAGCGTTTCGGCGCGGGGGGTAGCAGGGCTCTACGAGCAGTACTTC.

This clonotype has at least ten counts. The rearrangement links TRBV20-1 to TRBJ2-1; D could derive from TRBD1 or TRBD2 (6 bases each). CDR3 length equals 17 residues. CDR1 and CDR2 (germline): DFQATT, SNEGSKA (reference sequence). The ends were cut back, 1 base at V and 7 bases at J, with 23 bases in the middle. The CDR3 DNA reads TGCAGTGCTAGAGTCTGGAGGGTGCAGGGGAGAAGTAATGAGCAGTTCTTC. This translates into CSARVWRVQGRSNEQFF.

This clonotype has just a few counts. This could be a read error, since a much larger clone is one nucleotide away. The gene calls are TRBV6-1 and TRBJ1-1; D is possibly TRBD1 (6 bases). Per germline, CDR1 MNHNS and CDR2 SASEGT. This CDR3 region has 13 residues. The CDR3 DNA follows: TGTGCCAGCACTAACAGGGAGAACGCTGAAGCTTTCTTT. This encodes CASTNRENAEAFF.

The table lists this clonotype with a few counts. One junction end disagrees with the germline gene, perhaps due to a read error. V and J are TRBV10-3 and TRBJ1-2, with a tentative D call TRBD1 (5 bases). Germline lookup yields CDR1 ENHRY and CDR2 SYGVKD. This CDR3 is built from 11 residues. The DNA of the CDR3 is TGTGCCCTCAGGGAGATCAATGGCTACACCTTC. Encoded protein: CALREINGYTF.

There are a few counts of this clonotype. The rearrangement joins TRBV7-2 to TRBJ2-1; the D gene is possibly TRBD2 (7 bases). CDR1 and CDR2 from the germline V gene are SGHTA and FQGNSA. CDR3 length: 13 residues. V lost 7 bases and J lost 9, with 16 bases in between. This CDR3 is CASILRRGAEQFF. CDR3 nucleotides: TGTGCCAGCATCCTAAGACGGGGGGCTGAGCAGTTCTTC.

Ten or more counts support this clonotype. The DNA of the CDR3 is TGTGCCAGCGCCCGCCGCCGGGGCTCTGGCTACACCTTC. It encodes CASARRRGSGYTF. The chain combines TRBV2 with TRBJ1-2; weak D call: TRBD1 (5 bases). The CDR3 extends over 13 amino acids. With 8 bases removed from V and 7 bases from J, the gap between germline ends came to 17 bases. CDR1 and CDR2 from the germline V gene are SNHLY and FYNNEI.

This clonotype was seen at least ten times. The chain combines TRBV6-1 with TRBJ2-5; TRBD2 agrees at 14 bases. This CDR3 spans 14 amino acids. V trimming: 6 bases; J trimming: 5 bases; junction bases outside the gene matches: 2. The germline gives CDR1 MNHNS, CDR2 SASEGT. CDR3 residues: CASRGTSGSETQYF. In DNA, the CDR3 is TGTGCCAGCAGGGGGACTAGCGGGAGCGAGACCCAGTACTTC.

This clonotype was observed many times. The chain combines TRBV7-9 with TRBJ2-1; 8 bases align to TRBD2. V lost 5 bases and J lost 5; bases outside the gene matches: 8. This CDR3 is 15 amino acids long. Per the germline V gene, CDR1 is SEHNR and CDR2 is FQNEAQ (reference sequence). CDR3 loop: CASSITSGPNNEQFF. The CDR3 DNA reads as TGTGCCAGCAGCATCACTAGCGGCCCCAACAATGAGCAGTTCTTC.

The table lists this clonotype with a few counts. V is TRBV19 and J is TRBJ1-1; D is unresolved. The germline gives CDR1 LNHDA, CDR2 SQIVND (reference sequence). V was trimmed by 3 bases and J by 1 base, leaving 12 bases between them. The CDR3 sequence is 15 residues long. The CDR3 DNA sequence: TGTGCCAGTAGTATTTACGGGGAGGAGAACACTGAAGCTTTCTTT. Translating gives CASSIYGEENTEAFF.

Many counts were recorded for this clonotype. V is TRBV13 and J is TRBJ1-4; weak D call: TRBD1 (5 bases). Trimming shortened V by 5 bases and J by 5 bases, and 12 bases separated the two germline ends. The CDR3 is 14 residues long. Looked up from germline, CDR1 is PRHDT and CDR2 is FYEKMQ (reference sequence). The CDR3 spells CASSPGPLNEKLFF. The CDR3 DNA reads as TGTGCCAGCAGCCCGGGACCGCTGAATGAAAAACTGTTTTTT.